The 17 T cell receptor beta chains in this list originate from one sample, sequenced in a study of blood T cell repertoires in COVID-19. Profiling relied on immunoSEQ multiplex PCR, and the TCRdb table lists in-frame clones only, not all of them. In the table there are around 150,000 clones, roughly nine tenths of which are singletons. The sequencing sample was made of peripheral blood. The receptors here all came from a man between 60 and 70 years old with active or convalescent COVID-19.

V is TRBV27 and J is TRBJ2-1; 8 positions match TRBD1. Trimming at V came to 5 bases and at J to 13 bases, leaving 10 bases not matched to a gene. This CDR3 is 13 amino acids long. Looked up from germline, CDR1 is MNHEY and CDR2 is SMNVEV (reference sequence). The CDR3: CASSPGQGSYQFF. Here the CDR3 DNA reads TGTGCCAGCAGTCCTGGACAGGGTTCATACCAGTTCTTC.

The J gene is TRBJ1-1, the V gene TRBV5-4; D is undetermined. Germline loops: CDR1 SGHNT, CDR2 YYREEE (reference sequence). V lost 0 bases, J lost 1 base, and 7 bases lay in between. The CDR3 has 14 residues. CDR3 coding DNA: TGTGCCAGCAGCTTGGAGTACGGGAACACTGAAGCTTTCTTT. Its protein is CASSLEYGNTEAFF.

This clone was picked up one time. The V and J genes are TRBV14 and TRBJ2-5, with TRBD2 identical over 8 bases. CDR3 size: 14 residues. With V trimmed by 6 bases and J by 1 base, 4 bases remained unmatched. The germline V gene encodes CDR1 SGHDN and CDR2 FVKESK. The CDR3 DNA sequence: TGTGCCAGCAGGTCGAGCGGGGGCCAAGAGACCCAGTACTTC. It encodes CASRSSGGQETQYF.

This clone has only one observation. The J gene is TRBJ1-2, the V gene TRBV2, with D maybe TRBD1 (5 bases). Trimming stripped 6 bases from V and 4 bases from J, with 12 bases between. CDR1 SNHLY and CDR2 FYNNEI come from the germline V gene. The CDR3 contains 13 residues. Here the CDR3 reads CASSFDRLYGYTF. The CDR3 nucleotides are TGTGCCAGCAGCTTTGACAGACTCTATGGCTACACCTTC. Full variable domain (rest looked up from reference TRBV2 and TRBJ1-2): EPEVTQTPSHQVTQMGQEVILRCVPISNHLYFYWYRQILGQKVEFLVSFYNNEISEKSEIFDDQFSVERPDGSNFTLKIRSTKLEDSAMYFCASSFDRLYGYTFGSGTRLTVV.

The rearrangement joins TRBV6-1 to TRBJ1-3; the D is unclear. Trimming pared 2 bases from V and 4 bases from J, leaving 6 bases between. CDR1 is MNHNS, CDR2 SASEGT, per germline. CDR3 length: 13 amino acids. CDR3 nucleotide sequence: TGTGCCAGCAGTGAATCCAGGGGAAACACCATATATTTT. It is translated as CASSESRGNTIYF.

This rearrangement joins TRBV19 to TRBJ1-4; TRBD1 matches at 8 bases. This CDR3 has 15 residues. Germline V gene data show CDR1 as LNHDA and CDR2 as SQIVND (reference sequence). J gave up 7 bases and V 7 bases, and 11 bases lay outside the gene matches. The DNA of the CDR3 is TGTGCCAGTACCCGGGTCGGACAGGGCAGTGAAAAACTGTTTTTT. Translation gives CASTRVGQGSEKLFF.

This sequence joins TRBV19 and TRBJ1-2; the match to TRBD1 covers 9 bases. The germline V gene encodes CDR1 LNHDA and CDR2 SQIVND (reference sequence). The CDR3 totals 14 residues. Losses at the gene ends were 7 bases for V and 8 bases for J; bases not matched to a gene: 11. The CDR3 DNA follows: TGTGCCAGTAACGCAGGACAGGGGCTCAGCGGCTACACCTTC. Its protein is CASNAGQGLSGYTF. Full variable domain (outside the CDR3, taken from reference TRBV19 and TRBJ1-2): DGGITQSPKYLFRKEGQNVTLSCEQNLNHDAMYWYRQDPGQGLRLIYYSQIVNDFQKGDIAEGYSVSREKKESFPLTVTSAQKNPTAFYLCASNAGQGLSGYTFGSGTRLTVV.

The chain joins TRBV9 to TRBJ1-5; 8 bases are a match to TRBD1. Germline V gene sequence: CDR1 SGDLS, CDR2 YYNGEE. The CDR3 has 15 residues. V was clipped by 2 bases and J by 2 bases; unmatched bases: 3. This chain's CDR3 is CASSVSGQGNQPQHF. CDR3 DNA sequence: TGTGCCAGCAGCGTTTCGGGACAGGGCAATCAGCCCCAGCATTTT.

This sequence joins TRBV11-2 and TRBJ2-7, with a tentative D call TRBD2 (6 bases). From germline, CDR1 is SGHAT and CDR2 FQNNGV. CDR3 size: 15 residues. V shed 0 bases and J shed 1 base, with 10 bases lying between them. For the CDR3, the DNA is TGTGCCAGCAGCTTAGAACGGGAGCCGTCCTACGAGCAGTACTTC. The encoded protein is CASSLEREPSYEQYF.

In this sample, this clone turned up a few times. CDR3 region: CASSQVIFGEQYF. The CDR3 region has the DNA TGCGCCAGCAGCCAAGTGATTTTCGGCGAGCAGTACTTC. The chain employs TRBV4-1 and TRBJ2-7; D remains ambiguous. Trimming stripped 1 base from V and 6 bases from J, with 10 bases between. The germline CDR1 and CDR2 sequences are MGHRA and YSYEKL. This CDR3 has 13 amino acids.

The V gene is TRBV5-1, the J gene TRBJ1-1; weak D call: TRBD1 (5 bases). The germline V and J ends were trimmed by 4 bases and 0 bases, with 13 bases remaining between them. Looked up from germline, CDR1 is SGHRS and CDR2 is YFSETQ. The CDR3 spans 15 residues. CDR3 DNA: TGCGCCAGCAGCGCGGGACTTGGCATGAACACTGAAGCTTTCTTT. It encodes CASSAGLGMNTEAFF.

The genes are TRBV3-1 (or the pseudogene TRBV3-2) and TRBJ1-3; D not resolved. This CDR3 has 12 residues. CDR1 and CDR2 from the germline V gene are LGHDT and YNNKEL (reference sequence). The germline V and J ends were trimmed by 6 bases and 4 bases, with 7 bases remaining between them. CDR3 coding DNA: TGTGCCAGCAGTTTCCAGGGAAACACCATATATTTT. It encodes CASSFQGNTIYF.

This chain connects TRBV6-5 to TRBJ2-7; TRBD1 matches at 7 bases. V lost 0 bases to trimming and J lost 5 bases; unmatched junction nucleotides: 7. Germline V lookup: CDR1 MNHEY, CDR2 SVGAGI. The CDR3 spans 15 residues. The CDR3 protein is CASSYSGQYTHEQYF. CDR3 nucleotide sequence: TGTGCCAGCAGTTACTCGGGACAGTATACCCACGAGCAGTACTTC.

V and J are TRBV18 and TRBJ2-7; no reliable D call. Trimming cost V 4 bases and J 2 bases, with 9 bases left between them. There are 13 residues in the CDR3. Germline V gene lookup returns CDR1 KGHSH and CDR2 LQKENI. The CDR3, as DNA: TGTGCCAGCTCACTGGCACAGACCTACGAGCAGTACTTC. This codes for CASSLAQTYEQYF.

This chain connects TRBV5-5 to TRBJ2-3; 16 nucleotides line up with TRBD2. The CDR3 consists of 17 residues. Trimming cost V 2 bases and J 5 bases; bases outside gene matches: 5. Looked up from germline, CDR1 is SGHKS and CDR2 is YYEKEE (reference sequence). CDR3: CASSFGTSGGALDTQYF. CDR3 in DNA: TGTGCCAGCAGCTTCGGGACTAGCGGGGGGGCATTAGATACGCAGTATTTT.

The gene calls are TRBV5-1 and TRBJ2-3, with a weak D call TRBD2 (7 bases). V was trimmed by 5 bases and J by 2 bases, leaving 12 bases between them. CDR3 size: 14 residues. CDR1 is SGHRS and CDR2 is YFSETQ in the germline V gene. CDR3 residues: CASRGGDYTDTQYF. DNA of the CDR3: TGCGCCAGCAGAGGGGGGGACTACACAGATACGCAGTATTTT.

This chain joins TRBV19 and TRBJ2-3, with 12 bases fitting TRBD2. The CDR3 consists of 15 residues. V shed 5 bases, J shed 6 bases, and the junction held 6 bases outside the gene matches. The germline gives CDR1 LNHDA, CDR2 SQIVND (reference sequence). CDR3 loop: CASSPRLAGDDTQYF. The CDR3 DNA is TGTGCCAGTAGTCCCCGACTAGCGGGAGATGATACGCAGTATTTT. Variable domain in full (rest from reference TRBV19 and TRBJ2-3): DGGITQSPKYLFRKEGQNVTLSCEQNLNHDAMYWYRQDPGQGLRLIYYSQIVNDFQKGDIAEGYSVSREKKESFPLTVTSAQKNPTAFYLCASSPRLAGDDTQYFGPGTRLTVL.